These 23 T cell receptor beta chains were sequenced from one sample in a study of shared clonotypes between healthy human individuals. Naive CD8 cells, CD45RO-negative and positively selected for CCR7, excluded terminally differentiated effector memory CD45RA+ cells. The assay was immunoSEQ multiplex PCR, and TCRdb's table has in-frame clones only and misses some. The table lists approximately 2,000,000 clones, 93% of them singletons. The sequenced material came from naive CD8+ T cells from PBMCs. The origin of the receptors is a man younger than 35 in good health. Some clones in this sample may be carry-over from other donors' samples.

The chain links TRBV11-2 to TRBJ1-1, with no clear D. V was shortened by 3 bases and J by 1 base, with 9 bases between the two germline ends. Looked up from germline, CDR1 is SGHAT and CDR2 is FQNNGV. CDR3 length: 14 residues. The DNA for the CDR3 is TGTGCCAGCAGCTTGGGAATCCGGAACACTGAAGCTTTCTTT. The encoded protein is CASSLGIRNTEAFF.

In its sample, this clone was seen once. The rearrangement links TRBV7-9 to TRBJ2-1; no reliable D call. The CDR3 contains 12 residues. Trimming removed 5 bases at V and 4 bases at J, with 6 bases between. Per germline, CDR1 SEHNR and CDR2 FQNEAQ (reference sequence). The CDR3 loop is CASSHPYNEQFF. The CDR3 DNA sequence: TGTGCCAGCAGCCATCCATACAATGAGCAGTTCTTC.

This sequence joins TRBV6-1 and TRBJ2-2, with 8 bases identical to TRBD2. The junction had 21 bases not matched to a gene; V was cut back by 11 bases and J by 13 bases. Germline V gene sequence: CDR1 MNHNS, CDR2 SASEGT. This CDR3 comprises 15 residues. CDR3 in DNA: TGTGCCTCCCCGGGAGGCCTTAGCGGGATGTTAGGGCTGTTTTTT. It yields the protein CASPGGLSGMLGLFF.

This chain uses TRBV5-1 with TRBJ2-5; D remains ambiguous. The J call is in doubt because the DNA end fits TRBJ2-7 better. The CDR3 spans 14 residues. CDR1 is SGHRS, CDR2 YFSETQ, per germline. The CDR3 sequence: CASSLEWGSNEQYF. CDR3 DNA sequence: TGCGCCAGCAGCTTGGAGTGGGGTTCCAACGAGCAGTACTTC.

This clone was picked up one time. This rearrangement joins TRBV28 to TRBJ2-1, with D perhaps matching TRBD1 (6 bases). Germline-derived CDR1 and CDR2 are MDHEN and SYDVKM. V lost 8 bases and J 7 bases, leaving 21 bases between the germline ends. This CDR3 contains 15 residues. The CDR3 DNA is TGTGCCAGCTCACTCTCACTTAGGGGGTGGAATGAGCAGTTCTTC. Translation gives CASSLSLRGWNEQFF.

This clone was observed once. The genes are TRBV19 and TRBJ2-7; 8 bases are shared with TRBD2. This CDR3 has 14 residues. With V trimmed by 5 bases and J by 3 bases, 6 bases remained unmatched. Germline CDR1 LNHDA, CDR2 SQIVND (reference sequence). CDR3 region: CASSWGLGDYEQYF. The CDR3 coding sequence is TGTGCCAGTAGTTGGGGACTAGGGGACTACGAGCAGTACTTC.

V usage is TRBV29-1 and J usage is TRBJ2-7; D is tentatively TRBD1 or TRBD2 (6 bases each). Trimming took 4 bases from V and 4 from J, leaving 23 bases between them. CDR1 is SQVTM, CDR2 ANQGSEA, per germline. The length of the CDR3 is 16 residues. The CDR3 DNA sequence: TGCAGCGTTGTCGGCCCGGCCTCGGGGGCGGAATACGAGCAGTACTTC. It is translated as CSVVGPASGAEYEQYF.

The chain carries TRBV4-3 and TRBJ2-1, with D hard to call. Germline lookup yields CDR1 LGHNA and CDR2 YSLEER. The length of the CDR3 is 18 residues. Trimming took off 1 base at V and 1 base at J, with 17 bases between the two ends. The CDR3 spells CASSQGLVGRKSYNEQFF. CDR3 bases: TGCGCCAGCAGCCAAGGGTTGGTAGGTAGAAAATCCTACAATGAGCAGTTCTTC.

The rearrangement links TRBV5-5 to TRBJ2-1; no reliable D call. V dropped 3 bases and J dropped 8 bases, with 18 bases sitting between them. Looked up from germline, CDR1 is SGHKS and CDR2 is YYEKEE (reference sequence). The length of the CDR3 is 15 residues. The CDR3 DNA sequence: TGTGCCAGCAGCTCGAATGGCGTACCAACCGATGAGCAGTTCTTC. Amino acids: CASSSNGVPTDEQFF.

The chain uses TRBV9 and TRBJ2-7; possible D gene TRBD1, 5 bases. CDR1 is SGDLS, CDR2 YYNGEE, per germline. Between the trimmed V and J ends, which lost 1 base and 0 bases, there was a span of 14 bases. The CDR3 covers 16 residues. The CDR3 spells CASSVNQGTGSYEQYF. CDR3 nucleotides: TGTGCCAGCAGCGTAAACCAGGGAACGGGCTCCTACGAGCAGTACTTC.

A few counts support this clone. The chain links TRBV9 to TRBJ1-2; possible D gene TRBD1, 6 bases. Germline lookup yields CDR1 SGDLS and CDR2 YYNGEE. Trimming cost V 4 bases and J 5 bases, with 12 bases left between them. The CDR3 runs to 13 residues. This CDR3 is CASSFGTRYGYTF. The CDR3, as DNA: TGTGCCAGCAGCTTCGGGACAAGATATGGCTACACCTTC.

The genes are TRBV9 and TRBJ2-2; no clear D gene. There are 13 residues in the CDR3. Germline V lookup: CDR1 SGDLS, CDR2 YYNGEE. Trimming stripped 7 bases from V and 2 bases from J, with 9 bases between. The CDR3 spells CASRARNTGELFF. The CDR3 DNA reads TGTGCCAGCCGAGCCAGAAACACCGGGGAGCTGTTTTTT.

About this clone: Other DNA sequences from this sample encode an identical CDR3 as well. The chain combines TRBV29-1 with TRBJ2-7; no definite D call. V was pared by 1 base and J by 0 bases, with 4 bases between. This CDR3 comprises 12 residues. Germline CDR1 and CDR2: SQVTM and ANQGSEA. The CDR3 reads CSVEGPSYEQYF. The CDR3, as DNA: TGCAGCGTTGAAGGCCCCTCCTACGAGCAGTACTTC.

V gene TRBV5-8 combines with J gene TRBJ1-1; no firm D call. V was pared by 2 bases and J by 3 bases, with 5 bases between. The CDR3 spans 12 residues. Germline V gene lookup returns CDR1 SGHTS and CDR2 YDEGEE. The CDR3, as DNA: TGTGCCAGCAGCTTAAGGTACACTGAAGCTTTCTTT. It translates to CASSLRYTEAFF.

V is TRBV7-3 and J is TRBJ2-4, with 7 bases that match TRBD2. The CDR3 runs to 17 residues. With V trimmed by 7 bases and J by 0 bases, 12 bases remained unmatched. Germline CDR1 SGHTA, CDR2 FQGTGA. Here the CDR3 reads CASTYTRLAVAKNIQYF. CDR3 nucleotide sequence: TGTGCCAGCACATACACACGCCTAGCGGTAGCCAAAAACATTCAGTACTTC.

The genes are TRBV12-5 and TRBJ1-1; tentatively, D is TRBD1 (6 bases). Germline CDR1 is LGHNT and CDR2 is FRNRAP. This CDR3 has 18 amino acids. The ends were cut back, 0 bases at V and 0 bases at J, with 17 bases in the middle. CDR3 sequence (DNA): TGTGCTAGTGGTTTGGTACCCCCGCAGGGGATCATGAACACTGAAGCTTTCTTT. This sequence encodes CASGLVPPQGIMNTEAFF.

The CDR3 DNA reads as TGCGCCAGCAGCTTCCAGGGCGAGCAGTACTTC. This translates into CASSFQGEQYF. The chain has TRBV5-1 and TRBJ2-7, with TRBD1 as a possible D gene (5 bases). Per the germline V gene, CDR1 is SGHRS and CDR2 is YFSETQ. The V gene lost 2 bases and the J gene lost 6 bases, with 6 bases spanning the gap. This CDR3 region has 11 residues.

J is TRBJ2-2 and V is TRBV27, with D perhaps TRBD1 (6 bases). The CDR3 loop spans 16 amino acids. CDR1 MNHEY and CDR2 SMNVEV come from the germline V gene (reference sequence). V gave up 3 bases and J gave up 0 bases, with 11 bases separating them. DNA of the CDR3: TGTGCCAGCAGTTTGACCGGGACAACGAACACCGGGGAGCTGTTTTTT. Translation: CASSLTGTTNTGELFF.

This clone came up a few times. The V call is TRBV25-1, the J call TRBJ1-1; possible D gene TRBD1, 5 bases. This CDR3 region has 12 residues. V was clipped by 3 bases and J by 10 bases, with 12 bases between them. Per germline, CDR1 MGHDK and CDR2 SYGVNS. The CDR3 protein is CASSDQGWAAFF. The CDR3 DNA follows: TGTGCCAGCAGTGACCAGGGTTGGGCAGCTTTCTTT. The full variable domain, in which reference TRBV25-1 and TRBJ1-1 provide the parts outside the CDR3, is EADIYQTPRYLVIGTGKKITLECSQTMGHDKMYWYQQDPGMELHLIHYSYGVNSTEKGDLSSESTVSRIRTEHFPLTLESARPSHTSQYLCASSDQGWAAFFGQGTRLTVV.

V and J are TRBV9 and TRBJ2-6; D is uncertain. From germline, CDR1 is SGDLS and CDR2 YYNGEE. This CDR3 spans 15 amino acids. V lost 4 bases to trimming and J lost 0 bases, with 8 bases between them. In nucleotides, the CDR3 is TGTGCCAGCAGCCTCGCCTTCTCTGGGGCCAACGTCCTGACTTTC. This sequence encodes CASSLAFSGANVLTF.

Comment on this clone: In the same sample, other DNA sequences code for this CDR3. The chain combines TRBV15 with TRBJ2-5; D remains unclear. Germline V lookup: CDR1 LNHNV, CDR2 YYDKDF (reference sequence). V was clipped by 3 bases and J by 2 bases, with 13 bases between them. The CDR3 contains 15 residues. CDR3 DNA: TGTGCCACCAGCAGGGTAGGCGGCAGACAAGAGACCCAGTACTTC. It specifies CATSRVGGRQETQYF.

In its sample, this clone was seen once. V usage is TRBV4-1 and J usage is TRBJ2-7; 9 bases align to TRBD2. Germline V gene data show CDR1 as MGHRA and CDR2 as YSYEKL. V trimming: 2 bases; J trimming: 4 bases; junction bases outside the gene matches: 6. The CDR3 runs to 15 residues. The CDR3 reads CASSQNPRGGYEQYF. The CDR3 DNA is TGCGCCAGCAGCCAAAACCCGCGGGGGGGATACGAGCAGTACTTC.

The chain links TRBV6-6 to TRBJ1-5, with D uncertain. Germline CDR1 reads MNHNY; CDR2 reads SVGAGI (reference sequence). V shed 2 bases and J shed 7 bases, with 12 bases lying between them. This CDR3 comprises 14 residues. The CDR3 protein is CASSYSPREQPQHF. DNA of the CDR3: TGTGCCAGCAGTTACAGTCCTAGGGAACAGCCCCAGCATTTT.